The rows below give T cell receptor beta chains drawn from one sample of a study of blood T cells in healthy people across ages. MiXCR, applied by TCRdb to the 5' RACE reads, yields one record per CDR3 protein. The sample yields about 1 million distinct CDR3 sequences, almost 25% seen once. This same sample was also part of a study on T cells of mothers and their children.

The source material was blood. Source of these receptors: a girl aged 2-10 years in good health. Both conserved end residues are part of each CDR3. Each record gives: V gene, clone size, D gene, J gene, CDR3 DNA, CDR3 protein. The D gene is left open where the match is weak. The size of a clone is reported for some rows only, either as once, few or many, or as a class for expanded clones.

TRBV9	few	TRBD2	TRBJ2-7	TGTGCCGGCAGCGTTACTAGCGGGAGTACCGAGCAGTACTTC	CAGSVTSGSTEQYF
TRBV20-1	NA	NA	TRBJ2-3	TGCAGTTCCCTTGTGGATATCGGAACAGATACGCAGTATTTT	CSSLVDIGTDTQYF
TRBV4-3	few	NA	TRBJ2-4	TGCGCCAGCAGCCCAGACAGTTCCGTACTAGCCAAAAACATTCAGTACTTC	CASSPDSSVLAKNIQYF
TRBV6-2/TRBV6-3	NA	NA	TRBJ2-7	TGTGCCAGCAAGAGGGGAGAGGGCGAGCAGTACTTC	CASKRGEGEQYF
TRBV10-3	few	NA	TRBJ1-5	TGTGCCATCCGAGATGGGGGCAATCAGCCCCAGCATTTT	CAIRDGGNQPQHF
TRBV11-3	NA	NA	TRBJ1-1	TGTGCCAGCAGCTCTCGGACCGGGGACACTGAACCTTTCTTT	CASSSRTGDTEPFF
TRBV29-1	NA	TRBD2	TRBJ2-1	TGCAGCCCCATCCGGGCGGGAGGGCAGGAGCCTGAGCAGTTCTTC	CSPIRAGGQEPEQFF
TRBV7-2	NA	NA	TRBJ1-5	TGTGCCAGCAGCTTAGAAACCCCAGTTTTCAACCAGCCCCAGCATTTT	CASSLETPVFNQPQHF
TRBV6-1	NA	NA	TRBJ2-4	TGTGCCAGCAGTGAACGGTACAGGGAGTACTTC	CASSERYREYF
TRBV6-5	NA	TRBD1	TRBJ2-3	TGTGCCAGCAGTGACAGGGGGGCTAGCACAGATACGCAGTATTTT	CASSDRGASTDTQYF
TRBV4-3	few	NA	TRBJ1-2	TGCGCCAGCAGCCAAGATTGGCGGGACCTCTATGGCTACACCTTC	CASSQDWRDLYGYTF
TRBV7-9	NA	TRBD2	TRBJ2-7	TGTGCCAGCAGCTTGGGGGGGGTAGGTGAATACTACGAGCAGTACTTC	CASSLGGVGEYYEQYF
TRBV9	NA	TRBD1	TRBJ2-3	TGTGCCAGCAGCACGTTCGACGGGACAGCGAGCACAGATACGCAGTATTTT	CASSTFDGTASTDTQYF